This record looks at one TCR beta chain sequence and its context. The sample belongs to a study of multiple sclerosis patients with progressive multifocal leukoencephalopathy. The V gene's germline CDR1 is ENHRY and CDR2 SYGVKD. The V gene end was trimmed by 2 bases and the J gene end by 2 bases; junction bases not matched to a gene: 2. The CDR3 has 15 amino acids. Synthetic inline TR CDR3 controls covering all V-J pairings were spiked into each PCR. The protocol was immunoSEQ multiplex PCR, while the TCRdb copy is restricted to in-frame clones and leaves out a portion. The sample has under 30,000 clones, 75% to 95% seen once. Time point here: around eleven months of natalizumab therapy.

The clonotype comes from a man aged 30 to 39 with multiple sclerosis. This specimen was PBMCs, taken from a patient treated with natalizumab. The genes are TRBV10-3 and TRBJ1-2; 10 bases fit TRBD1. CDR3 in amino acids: CAISEGGQGNYGYTF. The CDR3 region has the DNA TGTGCCATCAGTGAGGGGGGACAGGGGAACTATGGCTACACCTTC.